Shown below are 23 T cell receptor beta chains from a single sample sequenced in a study of blood T cells in healthy people across ages. Sample-barcoded 5' priming and a J-beta primer mix drove a second PCR of 7 to 11 cycles. TCRdb processed the 5' RACE reads anew with MiXCR; each CDR3 protein has one entry. The sample shows under 1 million distinct CDR3 sequences, roughly 44% of them seen only once. The sequenced sample was blood. Receptor source: a man aged 55 to 70 in good health.

The chain combines TRBV21-1 with TRBJ1-1. TRBV21-1 is a pseudogene locus. This CDR3 is 14 amino acids long. DNA for the CDR3: TGTGCCAGCAGCAACCTAGGTTTTTGCACTGAAGCTTTCTTT. This codes for CASSNLGFCTEAFF.

The V call is TRBV6-2 or TRBV6-3, the J call TRBJ2-7; 11 bases align to TRBD2. The last part of the DNA fits TRBJ2-4 better; the J call may be wrong. Germline CDR1 reads MNHEY; CDR2 reads SVGEGT. The CDR3 extends over 17 amino acids. CDR3 sequence (DNA): TGTGCCAGCAGTAGCCGGGCTAGCGGGGGGTACCCGGTCATTCAGTACTTC. Its translation: CASSSRASGGYPVIQYF.

With regard to this clonotype: This clone may be a read error of a much larger clone one base away. This chain joins TRBV27 and TRBJ2-7; tentative D call: TRBD1 (5 bases). Judging by the DNA end, TRBJ2-5 fits better; the J call may be wrong. CDR1 MNHEY and CDR2 SMNVEV come from the germline V gene (reference sequence). This CDR3 spans 13 amino acids. The CDR3 sequence is CASSVGREETQYF. In DNA, the CDR3 is TGTGCCAGCAGTGTAGGCAGGGAAGAGACCCAGTACTTC.

Points on this clonotype: Sequence at one end of the junction differs from germline and may be a read error. V usage is TRBV5-6 and J usage is TRBJ2-1, with 9 bases lining up with TRBD2. The CDR3 totals 14 residues. The germline CDR1 and CDR2 sequences are SGHDT and YYEEEE. The chain's CDR3 is CASSLAGLAHERFF. CDR3 in DNA: TGTGCCAGCAGCTTGGCGGGACTAGCCCATGAGCGGTTCTTC.

This chain connects TRBV6-9 to TRBJ1-6; D is unclear. This CDR3 is built from 16 residues. Germline CDR1 and CDR2: MNHGY and SVAAGI. V lost 3 bases, J lost 7 bases, and 16 bases lay in between. DNA of the CDR3: TGTGCCAGCAGTTACCCCAGGAGGGTAGACAATTCACCCCTCCACTTT. It translates to CASSYPRRVDNSPLHF.

Concerning this clonotype: At one end, the junction sequence differs from germline, possibly due to a read error. The V gene is TRBV3-1, the J gene TRBJ1-2; a weak D match, TRBD1 (5 bases). CDR1 is LGHDT and CDR2 is YNNKEL in the germline V gene (reference sequence). There are 16 residues in the CDR3. CDR3 protein: CASSQDVGLSTYDYTF. Written as DNA, the CDR3 is TGTGCCAGCAGCCAAGATGTGGGACTTTCCACTTATGACTACACCTTC. The full variable domain, its missing parts supplied by reference TRBV3-1 and TRBJ1-2, is DTAVSQTPKYLVTQMGNDKSIKCEQNLGHDTMYWYKQDSKKFLKIMFSYNNKELIINETVPNRFSPKSPDKAHLNLHINSLELGDSAVYFCASSQDVGLSTYDYTFGSGTRLTVV.

The V and J genes are TRBV5-1 and TRBJ2-7, with D uncertain. Germline CDR1 is SGHRS and CDR2 is YFSETQ. The CDR3 is 15 amino acids. Trimming left V 5 bases short and J 2 bases short, with 17 bases between. Here the CDR3 DNA reads TGCGCCAGCAGAGAAATGGGCGCGAACCCCTACGAGCAGTACTTC. Protein sequence: CASREMGANPYEQYF.

The CDR3 nucleotides read TGTGCCAGCTCCATTACCCAGGGCTACGAGCAGTACTTC. It codes for CASSITQGYEQYF. The chain combines TRBV18 with TRBJ2-7; D is perhaps TRBD1 (5 bases). Between the trimmed V and J ends, which lost 6 bases and 3 bases, there was a span of 12 bases. This CDR3 has 13 amino acids. Germline values: CDR1 KGHSH, CDR2 LQKENI.

J is TRBJ1-2 and V is TRBV9; TRBD1 matches 9 bases. From germline, CDR1 is SGDLS and CDR2 YYNGEE. The V segment lost 3 bases and the J segment 5 bases; nucleotides outside the gene matches: 5. The CDR3 is 14 amino acids. The CDR3 nucleotides are TGTGCCAGCAGCGGAGGACAGGGGATTTATGGCTACACCTTC. Protein: CASSGGQGIYGYTF. Combining the CDR3 with reference TRBV9 and TRBJ1-2 gives the whole variable domain DSGVTQTPKHLITATGQRVTLRCSPRSGDLSVYWYQQSLDQGLQFLIQYYNGEERAKGNILERFSAQQFPDLHSELNLSSLELGDSALYFCASSGGQGIYGYTFGSGTRLTVV.

This sequence joins TRBV20-1 and TRBJ2-5, with 10 bases that match TRBD2. The CDR3 has 13 residues. Germline values: CDR1 DFQATT, CDR2 SNEGSKA (reference sequence). V shed 4 bases and J 2 bases; nucleotides not matched to a gene: 1. DNA of the CDR3: TGCAGTGCTAATAGCGGGAGGCAAGAGACCCAGTACTTC. Translating it yields CSANSGRQETQYF.

This clonotype appeared a few times. The chain uses TRBV20-1 and TRBJ1-2, with a possible D match to TRBD1 (5 bases). Germline-derived CDR1 and CDR2 are DFQATT and SNEGSKA (reference sequence). The CDR3 is 12 amino acids. V dropped 3 bases and J dropped 7 bases, with 12 bases sitting between them. CDR3 DNA: TGCAGTGCTAGTCATCAGGGACTTGGCTACACCTTC. Translating it yields CSASHQGLGYTF.

This clonotype came up a few times. The chain couples TRBV20-1 to TRBJ1-5; D is perhaps TRBD1 (5 bases). V lost 0 bases and J 5 bases, leaving 17 bases between the germline ends. CDR1 and CDR2 from the germline V gene are DFQATT and SNEGSKA (reference sequence). CDR3 length: 16 residues. CDR3: CSARDPGAGAHQPQHF. The CDR3 DNA sequence: TGCAGTGCTAGAGATCCTGGGGCAGGTGCCCATCAGCCCCAGCATTTT.

J is TRBJ1-4 and V is TRBV3-1; D not certain. Germline V CDR1 and CDR2: LGHDT, YNNKEL (reference sequence). Trimming stripped 4 bases from V and 10 bases from J, with 13 bases between. This CDR3 comprises 13 residues. CDR3 DNA: TGTGCCAGCAGCCCAGGTTTGGGTGGAAAACTGTTTTTT. Translated: CASSPGLGGKLFF.

This clonotype was counted a few times. J is TRBJ2-1 and V is TRBV21-1; TRBD1, the table's D call, was not compared with the DNA. TRBV21-1 is recorded as a pseudogene. The CDR3 sequence is 14 residues long. CDR3 sequence reads: CASSKRGQDNEQFF. The DNA for the CDR3 is TGTGCCAGCAGCAAGCGGGGACAAGACAATGAGCAGTTCTTC.

This clonotype was detected only a few times. The chain has TRBV7-2 and TRBJ2-5; D is undetermined. The CDR3 spans 17 residues. Germline V lookup: CDR1 SGHTA, CDR2 FQGNSA. The V end was cut by 1 base, the J end by 1 base, with 16 bases between. The DNA for the CDR3 is TGTGCCAGCAGCTTAGGGGCCGATCATCGTTTCCAAGAGACCCAGTACTTC. It specifies CASSLGADHRFQETQYF.

The chain joins TRBV11-2 to TRBJ2-1, with D possibly matching TRBD1 (5 bases). There are 19 residues in the CDR3. CDR1 and CDR2 (germline): SGHAT, FQNNGV. V was trimmed by 8 bases and J by 4 bases, leaving 30 bases between them. The CDR3 protein is CASGQIRDTPKKSYNEQFF. CDR3 in DNA: TGTGCCAGCGGCCAGATCAGGGATACCCCAAAAAAATCATACAATGAGCAGTTCTTC.

Worth noting for this clonotype: Being one base from a much bigger clone, this may be a read error. The chain uses TRBV6-2 or TRBV6-3 and TRBJ2-7; a weak D match, TRBD2 (6 bases). Deletions cut 5 bases from V and 3 bases from J, with 17 bases between. From germline, CDR1 is MNHEY and CDR2 SVGEGT. This CDR3 is built from 15 residues. CDR3 protein: CASSPRRAGLYEQYF. Written as DNA, the CDR3 is TGTGCCAGCAGTCCCCGACGAGCGGGTCTCTACGAGCAGTACTTC.

This chain joins TRBV28 and TRBJ1-5; 7 bases line up with TRBD1. J was trimmed by 7 bases and V by 7 bases; bases with no gene match: 7. The CDR3 extends over 13 amino acids. The germline V gene encodes CDR1 MDHEN and CDR2 SYDVKM. CDR3 nucleotide sequence: TGTGCCAGCACCCAGGGGGACTGGCAGCCCCAGCATTTT. Encoded protein: CASTQGDWQPQHF.

This clonotype was found a few times. The chain joins TRBV14 to TRBJ2-7, with D possibly being TRBD1 (6 bases). V was trimmed by 3 bases and J by 2 bases, leaving 11 bases between them. This CDR3 is built from 14 residues. The germline gives CDR1 SGHDN, CDR2 FVKESK. The CDR3 region is CASSQYRGTYEQYF. DNA of the CDR3: TGTGCCAGCAGCCAGTATAGGGGGACCTACGAGCAGTACTTC.

This clonotype was picked up a small number of times. The chain links TRBV27 to TRBJ2-7, with TRBD1 matching over 8 bases. Matching the DNA end better, TRBJ2-5 makes the J call doubtful. The CDR3 spans 13 residues. Germline V gene data show CDR1 as MNHEY and CDR2 as SMNVEV (reference sequence). CDR3 nucleotide sequence: TGTGCCAGCAGGAGGACAGGGTCTGGGACCCAGTACTTC. Translated: CASRRTGSGTQYF.

The CDR3 region is CSARDLRSYEQYF. Written as DNA, the CDR3 is TGCAGTGCTAGAGATCTTAGGTCCTACGAGCAGTACTTC. This sequence joins TRBV20-1 and TRBJ2-7; no firm D call. The CDR3 spans 13 residues. The V and J ends lost 0 bases and 1 base respectively, with 7 bases between them. Germline-derived CDR1 and CDR2 are DFQATT and SNEGSKA (reference sequence).

This chain links TRBV14 with TRBJ1-2; D remains unclear. The length of the CDR3 is 16 residues. Trimming pared 0 bases from V and 5 bases from J, leaving 16 bases between. CDR1 is SGHDN and CDR2 is FVKESK in the germline V gene. The CDR3 DNA reads TGTGCCAGCAGCCAAGAACAACTTCTCGATCCGTATGGCTACACCTTC. It codes for CASSQEQLLDPYGYTF.

The J gene is TRBJ2-4, the V gene TRBV4-1; TRBD1 aligns across 8 bases. The CDR3 is 15 amino acids. The V gene's germline CDR1 is MGHRA and CDR2 YSYEKL. V lost 1 base, J lost 13 bases, and 12 bases stayed unmatched. This CDR3 reads CASSQVDRDAHKQYF. Written as DNA, the CDR3 is TGCGCCAGCAGCCAAGTGGACAGGGATGCCCACAAGCAGTACTTC.